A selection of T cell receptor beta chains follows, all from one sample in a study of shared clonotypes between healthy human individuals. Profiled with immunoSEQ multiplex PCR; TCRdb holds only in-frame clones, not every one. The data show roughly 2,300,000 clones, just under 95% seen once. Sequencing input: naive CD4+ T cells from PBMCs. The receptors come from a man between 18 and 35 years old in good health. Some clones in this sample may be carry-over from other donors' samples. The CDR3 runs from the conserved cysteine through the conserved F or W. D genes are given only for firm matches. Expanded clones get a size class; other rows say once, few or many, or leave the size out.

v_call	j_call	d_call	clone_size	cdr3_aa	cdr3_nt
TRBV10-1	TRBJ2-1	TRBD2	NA	CASSKQLGGYNEQFF	TGCGCCAGCAGTAAACAACTGGGGGGGTACAATGAGCAGTTCTTC
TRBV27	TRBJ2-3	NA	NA	CASSSPRAFGTDTQYF	TGTGCCAGCAGTTCCCCCCGAGCCTTTGGCACAGATACGCAGTATTTT
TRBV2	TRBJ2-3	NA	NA	CASSDPGRTGTDTQYF	TGTGCCAGCAGTGACCCCGGAAGAACGGGCACAGATACGCAGTATTTT
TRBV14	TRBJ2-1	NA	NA	CASSLDLYNEQFF	TGTGCCAGCAGCCTGGATCTCTACAATGAGCAGTTCTTC
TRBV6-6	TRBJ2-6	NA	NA	CASSTDILSGANVLTF	TGTGCCAGCAGTACGGACATCCTCTCTGGGGCCAACGTCCTGACTTTC
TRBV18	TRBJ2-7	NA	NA	CASSPSGGRNSLEQYF	TGTGCCAGCTCACCAAGTGGTGGTAGGAACTCTTTGGAGCAGTACTTC
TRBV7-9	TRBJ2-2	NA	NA	CASSVSSPGELFF	TGTGCCAGCAGCGTCTCTAGCCCCGGGGAGCTGTTTTTT
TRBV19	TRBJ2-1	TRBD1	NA	CASSMGQGEQFF	TGTGCCAGTAGTATGGGACAGGGTGAGCAGTTCTTC
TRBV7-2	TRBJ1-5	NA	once	CASSLRGARPQHF	TGTGCCAGCAGCTTACGGGGGGCGAGGCCCCAGCATTTT
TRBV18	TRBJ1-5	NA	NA	CASSPPGGSIDQPQHF	TGTGCCAGCTCACCCCCGGGGGGATCTATCGATCAGCCCCAGCATTTT
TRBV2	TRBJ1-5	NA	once	CASRLGTEYQPQHF	TGTGCCAGCAGACTAGGGACGGAGTATCAGCCCCAGCATTTT